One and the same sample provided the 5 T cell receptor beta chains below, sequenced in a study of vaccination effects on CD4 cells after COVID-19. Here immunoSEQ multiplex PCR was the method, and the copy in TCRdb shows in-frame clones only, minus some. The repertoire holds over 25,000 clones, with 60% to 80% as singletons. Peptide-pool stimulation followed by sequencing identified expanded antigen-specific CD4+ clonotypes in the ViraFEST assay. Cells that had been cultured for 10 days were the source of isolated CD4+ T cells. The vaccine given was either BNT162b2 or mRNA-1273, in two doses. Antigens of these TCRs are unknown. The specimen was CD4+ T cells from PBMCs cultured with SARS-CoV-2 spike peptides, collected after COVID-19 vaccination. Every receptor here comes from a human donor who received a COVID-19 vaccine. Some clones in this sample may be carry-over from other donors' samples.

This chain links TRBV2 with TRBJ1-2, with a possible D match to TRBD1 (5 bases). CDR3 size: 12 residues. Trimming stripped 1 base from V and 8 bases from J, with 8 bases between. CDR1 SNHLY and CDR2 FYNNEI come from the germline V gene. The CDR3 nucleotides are TGTGCCAGCAGTGAAGTTCGGGACGGCTACACCTTC. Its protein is CASSEVRDGYTF.

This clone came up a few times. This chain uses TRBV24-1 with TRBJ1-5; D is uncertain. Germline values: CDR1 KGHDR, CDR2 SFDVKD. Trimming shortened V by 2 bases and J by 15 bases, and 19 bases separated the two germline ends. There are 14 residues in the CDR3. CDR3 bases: TGTGCCACCAGTGATTACCCCCGTAAGTTACGAGGGCATTTT. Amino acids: CATSDYPRKLRGHF.

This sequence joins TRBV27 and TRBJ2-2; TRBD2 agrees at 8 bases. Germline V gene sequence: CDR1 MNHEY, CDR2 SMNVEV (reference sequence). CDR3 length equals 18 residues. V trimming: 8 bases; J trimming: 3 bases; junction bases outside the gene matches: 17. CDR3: CASGRQDRAGGYTGELFF. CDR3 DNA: TGTGCCAGCGGCAGACAGGACCGGGCGGGGGGTTACACCGGGGAGCTGTTTTTT.

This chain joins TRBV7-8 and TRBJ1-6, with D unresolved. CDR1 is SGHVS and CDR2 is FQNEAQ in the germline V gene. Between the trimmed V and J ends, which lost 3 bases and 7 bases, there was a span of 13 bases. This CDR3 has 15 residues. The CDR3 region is CASSLAFGQNSPLHF. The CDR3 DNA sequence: TGTGCCAGCAGCTTGGCGTTCGGCCAGAATTCACCCCTCCACTTT.

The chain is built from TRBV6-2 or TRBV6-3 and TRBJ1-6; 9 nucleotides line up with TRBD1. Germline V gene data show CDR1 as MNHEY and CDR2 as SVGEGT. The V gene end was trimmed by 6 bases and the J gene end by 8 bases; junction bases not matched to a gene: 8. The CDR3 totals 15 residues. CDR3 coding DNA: TGTGCCAGCAGGCCTAAGTGGGACAGGGATTCACCCCTCCACTTT. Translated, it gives CASRPKWDRDSPLHF.